This record covers a single T cell receptor (beta chain). The sample is drawn from a study of cytomegalovirus exposure and HLA in healthy donors. In the PCR, 60 Vbeta and 13 Jbeta primers were used. The data were produced by immunoSEQ multiplex PCR, yet TCRdb's version contains in-frame clones alone and is incomplete. The listing records about 67,000 clones. This receptor was taken from a boy between 10 and 17 years old in good health and CMV-seronegative. Sequences were obtained from PBMCs.

The CDR3, as DNA: TGTGCCAGCAGCGTGGGACAGAGCAATCAGCCCCAGCATTTT. Protein product: CASSVGQSNQPQHF. The chain joins TRBV7-9 to TRBJ1-5; 7 bases are shared with TRBD1. The CDR3 covers 14 residues. V dropped 5 bases and J dropped 1; count of bases not matched to a gene: 2. Germline CDR1 reads SEHNR; CDR2 reads FQNEAQ (reference sequence).